Below are 12 T cell receptor beta chains sequenced from a single sample in a study of blood T cell repertoires in COVID-19. Data came from immunoSEQ multiplex PCR; TCRdb stores just in-frame clones and leaves some out. This sample has some 180,000 clones, with approximately 84% found just once. The sample taken for sequencing was peripheral blood. These receptors were taken from a woman older than 75 with COVID-19, enrolled during active disease.

In this sample, this clone turned up many times. This rearrangement joins TRBV27 to TRBJ2-5; 12 bases fit TRBD2. Looked up from germline, CDR1 is MNHEY and CDR2 is SMNVEV (reference sequence). The CDR3 runs 17 residues. The V gene end was trimmed by 8 bases and the J gene end by 5 bases; junction bases not matched to a gene: 15. Here the CDR3 reads CASSPGLAGGQWETQYF. CDR3 nucleotide sequence: TGTGCCAGCTCACCCGGGCTAGCGGGGGGGCAGTGGGAGACCCAGTACTTC.

The chain couples TRBV27 to TRBJ1-5; 7 bases agree with TRBD1. The CDR3 sequence is 16 residues long. Germline trimming cut 5 bases from V and 2 bases from J; bases unmatched to any gene: 9. Germline V CDR1 and CDR2: MNHEY, SMNVEV (reference sequence). CDR3 sequence: CASSPVNRGGNQPQHF. CDR3 nucleotide sequence: TGTGCCAGCAGTCCAGTAAACAGGGGTGGCAATCAGCCCCAGCATTTT.

The chain has TRBV7-9 and TRBJ2-3; 8 bases map to TRBD2. The CDR3 totals 15 residues. CDR1 SEHNR and CDR2 FQNEAQ come from the germline V gene (reference sequence). Trimming removed 1 base from V and 0 bases from J; junction bases left unmatched: 0. The CDR3 reads CASSLGLASTDTQYF. CDR3 sequence (DNA): TGTGCCAGCAGCTTAGGACTAGCGAGCACAGATACGCAGTATTTT.

The chain employs TRBV28 and TRBJ1-2; no clear D. Germline assignment: CDR1 MDHEN and CDR2 SYDVKM. The CDR3 is made up of 16 amino acids. Trimming removed 6 bases at V and 3 bases at J, with 20 bases between. This CDR3 reads CASSYHPAGRDYGYTF. The CDR3 DNA reads as TGTGCCAGCAGCTACCACCCTGCCGGGAGAGACTATGGCTACACCTTC.

The CDR3 reads CASSIQGRNTIYF. The DNA for the CDR3 is TGTGCCAGTAGTATACAGGGGAGAAACACCATATATTTT. V and J are TRBV19 and TRBJ1-3; D might be TRBD1 (6 bases). Germline loops: CDR1 LNHDA, CDR2 SQIVND (reference sequence). V was trimmed by 2 bases and J by 5 bases, leaving 7 bases between them. The CDR3 has 13 amino acids.

The chain links TRBV19 to TRBJ2-3; 11 positions agree with TRBD2. CDR1 and CDR2 from the germline V gene are LNHDA and SQIVND (reference sequence). The CDR3 runs 16 residues. The trim removed 5 bases at V and 3 bases at J, leaving 7 bases unmatched. DNA of the CDR3: TGTGCCAGTAGTCCCGATCTAGCGGGGGGAACAGATACGCAGTATTTT. This gives the protein CASSPDLAGGTDTQYF.

For the CDR3, the DNA is TGTGCCAGCAGTTCATTCAGTTTCCAAGAGACCCAGTACTTC. Encoded protein: CASSSFSFQETQYF. This chain uses TRBV27 with TRBJ2-5; D not certain. Germline values: CDR1 MNHEY, CDR2 SMNVEV (reference sequence). This CDR3 spans 14 amino acids. The ends were cut back, 4 bases at V and 1 base at J, with 10 bases in the middle.

V gene TRBV2 combines with J gene TRBJ2-3; D is possibly TRBD2 (6 bases). Trimming shortened V by 3 bases and J by 2 bases, and 9 bases separated the two germline ends. This CDR3 is built from 14 residues. CDR1 is SNHLY and CDR2 is FYNNEI in the germline V gene. For the CDR3, the DNA is TGTGCCAGCAGTGAGGGACTGGTCACAGATACGCAGTATTTT. It encodes CASSEGLVTDTQYF. Full variable domain (rest looked up from reference TRBV2 and TRBJ2-3): EPEVTQTPSHQVTQMGQEVILRCVPISNHLYFYWYRQILGQKVEFLVSFYNNEISEKSEIFDDQFSVERPDGSNFTLKIRSTKLEDSAMYFCASSEGLVTDTQYFGPGTRLTVL.

The rearrangement links TRBV2 to TRBJ2-1; 7 nucleotides align to TRBD2. The ends lost 7 bases at V and 0 bases at J; junction bases unmatched: 0. The germline V gene encodes CDR1 SNHLY and CDR2 FYNNEI. CDR3 length equals 13 residues. The CDR3 bases are TGTGCCAGCATAGCGGGCTCCTACAATGAGCAGTTCTTC. It encodes CASIAGSYNEQFF.

CDR3 bases: TGTGCCAGCTGTAAGGACAGGGACATTGGCGAGCAGTACTTC. Translated: CASCKDRDIGEQYF. This rearrangement joins TRBV2 to TRBJ2-7; 8 bases agree with TRBD1. In germline, CDR1 is SNHLY, CDR2 FYNNEI. V lost 8 bases to trimming and J lost 6 bases; unmatched junction nucleotides: 12. This CDR3 has 14 amino acids. Variable domain in full (rest from reference TRBV2 and TRBJ2-7): EPEVTQTPSHQVTQMGQEVILRCVPISNHLYFYWYRQILGQKVEFLVSFYNNEISEKSEIFDDQFSVERPDGSNFTLKIRSTKLEDSAMYFCASCKDRDIGEQYFGPGTRLTVT.

The chain recombines TRBV5-4 with TRBJ1-2, with 11 positions matching TRBD1. V trimming: 2 bases; J trimming: 5 bases; junction bases outside the gene matches: 2. The germline V gene has CDR1 SGHNT and CDR2 YYREEE (reference sequence). The CDR3 is 14 amino acids. CDR3 region: CASSFGQGAYGYTF. The DNA for the CDR3 is TGTGCCAGCAGCTTCGGACAGGGGGCGTATGGCTACACCTTC.

This chain connects TRBV19 to TRBJ2-1; possible D gene TRBD1, 6 bases. The germline V gene has CDR1 LNHDA and CDR2 SQIVND (reference sequence). There are 14 residues in the CDR3. V was cut by 4 bases and J by 0 bases, with 7 bases left in between. The CDR3 DNA is TGTGCCAGTAGTAAAGGGGGCTCCTACAATGAGCAGTTCTTC. Protein: CASSKGGSYNEQFF.